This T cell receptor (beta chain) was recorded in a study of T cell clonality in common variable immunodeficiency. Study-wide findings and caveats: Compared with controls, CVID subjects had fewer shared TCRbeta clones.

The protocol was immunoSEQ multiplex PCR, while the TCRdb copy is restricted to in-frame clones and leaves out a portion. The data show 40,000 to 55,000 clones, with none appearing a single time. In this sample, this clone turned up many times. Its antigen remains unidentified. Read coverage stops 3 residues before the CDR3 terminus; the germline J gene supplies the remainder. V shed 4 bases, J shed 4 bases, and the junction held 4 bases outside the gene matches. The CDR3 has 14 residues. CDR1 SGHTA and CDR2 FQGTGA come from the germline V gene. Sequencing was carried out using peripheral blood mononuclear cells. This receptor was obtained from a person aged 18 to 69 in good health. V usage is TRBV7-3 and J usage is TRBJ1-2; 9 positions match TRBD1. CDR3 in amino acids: CASSSRTGAYGYTF. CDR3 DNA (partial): TGTGCCAGCAGCTCAAGGACAGGGGCCTATGGC.